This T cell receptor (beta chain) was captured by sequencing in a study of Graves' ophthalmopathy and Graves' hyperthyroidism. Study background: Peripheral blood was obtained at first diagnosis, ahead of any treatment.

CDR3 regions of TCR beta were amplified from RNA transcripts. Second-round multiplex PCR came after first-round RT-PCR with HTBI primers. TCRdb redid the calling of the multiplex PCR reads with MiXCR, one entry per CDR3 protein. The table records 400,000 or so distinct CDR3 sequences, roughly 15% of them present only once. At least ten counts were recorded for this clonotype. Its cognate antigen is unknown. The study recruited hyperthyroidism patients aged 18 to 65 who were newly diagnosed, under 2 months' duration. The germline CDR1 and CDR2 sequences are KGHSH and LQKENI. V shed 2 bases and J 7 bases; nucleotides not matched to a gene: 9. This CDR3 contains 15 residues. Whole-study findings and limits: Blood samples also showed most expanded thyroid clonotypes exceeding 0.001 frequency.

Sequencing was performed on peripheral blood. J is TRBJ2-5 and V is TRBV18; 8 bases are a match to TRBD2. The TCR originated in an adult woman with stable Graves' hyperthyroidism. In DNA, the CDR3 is TGTGCCAGCTCACCAGGGCGGACTAGCTCGGGGACCCAGTACTTC. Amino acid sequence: CASSPGRTSSGTQYF.